These 32 T cell receptor beta chains originate from one sample sequenced in a study of neurological immune-mediated disorders. TCRdb fed the 5' RACE reads into MiXCR, producing one record per CDR3 protein. Found here are around 30,000 distinct CDR3 sequences, about 2.6% of them singletons; the top ten hold 2% to 2.5%. Material for sequencing was PBMCs. The receptors were sampled from a woman in her 50s with multiple sclerosis.

The sample holds a few counts of this clonotype. As the CDR3 is not closed by the conserved phenylalanine or tryptophan, this likely results from a read error. CDR3 in DNA: TGTGCCAGCAGTGAAGTACGGGAACCCCAAGAGACCCAGTACAAC. It specifies CASSEVREPQETQYN. The chain recombines TRBV25-1 with TRBJ2-5, with D perhaps TRBD2 (5 bases). Trimming pared 2 bases from V and 1 base from J, leaving 11 bases between. Germline CDR1 reads MGHDK; CDR2 reads SYGVNS. The CDR3 loop spans 15 amino acids.

This clonotype came up many times. The V and J genes are TRBV7-2 and TRBJ1-2; D is possibly TRBD1 (5 bases). Trimming removed 11 bases at V and 8 bases at J, with 24 bases between. This CDR3 has 14 amino acids. Germline V lookup: CDR1 SGHTA, CDR2 FQGNSA. This CDR3 reads CAVGPRGSLGGYTF. The CDR3 nucleotides read TGTGCCGTTGGCCCTCGGGGGTCCTTAGGGGGCTACACCTTC.

This clonotype was recorded at least ten times. The chain joins TRBV25-1 to TRBJ2-2; no firm D call. Germline CDR1 is MGHDK and CDR2 is SYGVNS. The CDR3 is 14 amino acids. V was cut by 4 bases and J by 6 bases, with 12 bases left in between. CDR3 in DNA: TGTGCCAGCAGTGTAGGGCTATCCCCCGGGGAGCTGTTTTTT. Amino acid sequence: CASSVGLSPGELFF.

There are many counts of this clonotype. The chain carries TRBV15 and TRBJ2-1; TRBD2 matches at 10 bases. The CDR3 is made up of 15 amino acids. Germline V CDR1 and CDR2: LNHNV, YYDKDF (reference sequence). With 1 base clipped from V and 9 bases from J, the junction kept 6 bases outside the gene matches. The CDR3 DNA reads TGTGCCACCAGCAGAGCAAGCGGGGGGGCCGCTGAGCAGTTCTTC. It specifies CATSRASGGAAEQFF. Full variable domain (outside the CDR3, taken from reference TRBV15 and TRBJ2-1): DAMVIQNPRYQVTQFGKPVTLSCSQTLNHNVMYWYQQKSSQAPKLLFHYYDKDFNNEADTPDNFQSRRPNTSFCFLDIRSPGLGDTAMYLCATSRASGGAAEQFFGPGTRLTVL.

This clonotype was detected ten times or more. The genes are TRBV7-2 and TRBJ2-5; 8 bases are shared with TRBD2. J was trimmed by 5 bases and V by 4 bases; bases with no gene match: 9. The CDR3 runs to 15 residues. Germline V gives CDR1 SGHTA, CDR2 FQGNSA. The CDR3 region is CASSSHGGARETQYF. DNA for the CDR3: TGTGCCAGCAGCTCCCACGGGGGGGCGAGGGAGACCCAGTACTTC.

This clonotype came up many times. A much larger clonotype is one base distant, so this may be a read error. The chain combines TRBV28 with TRBJ2-7; D is perhaps TRBD1 (6 bases). From germline, CDR1 is MDHEN and CDR2 SYDVKM. Trimming removed 8 bases from V and 5 bases from J, with 10 bases in between. CDR3 length: 11 residues. The CDR3 region is CASGKGDEQYF. In DNA form, the CDR3 reads TGTGCCAGCGGAAAGGGGGACGAGCAGTACTTC.

This clonotype showed up many times. V gene TRBV11-2 combines with J gene TRBJ2-1; 9 bases fit TRBD2. The CDR3 is 12 amino acids. V lost 4 bases and J lost 11; bases outside the gene matches: 3. CDR1 is SGHAT and CDR2 is FQNNGV in the germline V gene. The DNA for the CDR3 is TGTGCCAGCAGCTCGGGACTAGCTAAGCAGTTCTTC. Its translation: CASSSGLAKQFF.

This clonotype was detected many times. V gene TRBV4-2 combines with J gene TRBJ1-1, with D perhaps TRBD1 (5 bases). CDR3 length: 14 residues. The germline gives CDR1 LGHNA, CDR2 YNFKEQ. V lost 0 bases and J 4 bases, leaving 9 bases between the germline ends. Here the CDR3 reads CASSQDREGTEAFF. DNA of the CDR3: TGTGCCAGCAGCCAAGACAGGGAAGGCACTGAAGCTTTCTTT.

At least ten counts were recorded for this clonotype. The chain has TRBV6-5 and TRBJ2-7; possibly TRBD2 for D (5 bases). V was shortened by 2 bases and J by 2 bases, with 10 bases between the two germline ends. CDR3 length: 14 residues. Germline CDR1 reads MNHEY; CDR2 reads SVGAGI. The CDR3 protein is CASSYGSGAYEQYF. The CDR3 region has the DNA TGTGCCAGCAGTTACGGGAGTGGTGCCTACGAGCAGTACTTC.

This clonotype was counted many times. The genes are TRBV20-1 and TRBJ2-7; D unclear. V shed 0 bases and J shed 3 bases, with 9 bases lying between them. Germline V gives CDR1 DFQATT, CDR2 SNEGSKA (reference sequence). The CDR3 is 13 residues long. As DNA, the CDR3 is TGCAGTGCTAGAGATGACCTTCGCTACGAGCAGTACTTC. As protein: CSARDDLRYEQYF.

This clonotype showed up many times. The V call is TRBV5-1, the J call TRBJ1-2; D is undetermined. Trimming left V 4 bases short and J 8 bases short, with 18 bases between. Per the germline V gene, CDR1 is SGHRS and CDR2 is YFSETQ. The CDR3 is 14 residues long. CDR3 in DNA: TGCGCCAGCAGCACCTCAGAAAGGGTGCTGGGCTACACCTTC. Translating gives CASSTSERVLGYTF.

This clonotype occurred many times. V gene TRBV29-1 combines with J gene TRBJ1-4; TRBD1 is a possible D gene (5 bases). The length of the CDR3 is 13 residues. In germline, CDR1 is SQVTM, CDR2 ANQGSEA. Trimming took off 1 base at V and 5 bases at J, with 8 bases between the two ends. The CDR3 is CSVEGRENEKLFF. As DNA, the CDR3 is TGCAGCGTTGAAGGCAGGGAGAATGAAAAACTGTTTTTT.

This clonotype was counted ten times or more. V gene TRBV10-3 combines with J gene TRBJ1-3; D not resolved. Germline assignment: CDR1 ENHRY and CDR2 SYGVKD. The CDR3 loop spans 14 amino acids. Trimming shortened V by 7 bases and J by 1 base, and 11 bases separated the two germline ends. CDR3 residues: CAIKGRSSGNTIYF. The CDR3 DNA follows: TGTGCCATCAAAGGCCGCTCGTCTGGAAACACCATATATTTT.

This clonotype was recorded at least ten times. V gene TRBV4-1 combines with J gene TRBJ2-7; no clear D gene. Germline V gives CDR1 MGHRA, CDR2 YSYEKL. With 1 base removed from V and 4 bases from J, the gap between germline ends came to 8 bases. The CDR3 is made up of 13 amino acids. CDR3 amino acids: CASSQVLTYEQYF. CDR3 bases: TGCGCCAGCAGCCAAGTCTTGACATACGAGCAGTACTTC.

By frequency in the sample, this clonotype is medium-sized. CDR3: CSVDTDGYTF. CDR3 DNA: TGCAGCGTTGACACGGATGGCTACACCTTC. The chain carries TRBV29-1 and TRBJ1-2; D ambiguous. The CDR3 is 10 amino acids. CDR1 SQVTM and CDR2 ANQGSEA come from the germline V gene. Trimming removed 3 bases from V and 6 bases from J, with 5 bases in between.

This clonotype was recorded many times. The chain is built from TRBV7-2 and TRBJ2-6; the D call may be TRBD1 or TRBD2 (5 bases each). The CDR3 loop spans 16 amino acids. Germline V gene data show CDR1 as SGHTA and CDR2 as FQGNSA. The V and J ends lost 5 bases and 1 base respectively, with 12 bases between them. The CDR3 here is CASSPRGGSGANVLTF. CDR3 nucleotides: TGTGCCAGCAGCCCTCGTGGGGGTTCTGGGGCCAACGTCCTGACTTTC.

V gene TRBV6-2 or TRBV6-3 combines with J gene TRBJ2-7; the D is unclear. The germline gives CDR1 MNHEY, CDR2 SVGEGT. V was shortened by 6 bases and J by 2 bases, with 11 bases between the two germline ends. The CDR3 loop spans 13 amino acids. CDR3 sequence: CASRETVAYEQYF. The CDR3 DNA is TGTGCCAGCAGGGAGACTGTCGCCTACGAGCAGTACTTC.

This clonotype was counted ten times or more. The chain has TRBV7-2 and TRBJ2-7, with TRBD2 matching 10 bases. CDR3 length: 15 residues. Germline CDR1 is SGHTA and CDR2 is FQGNSA. Germline trimming cut 4 bases from V and 0 bases from J; bases unmatched to any gene: 3. The CDR3 DNA follows: TGTGCCAGCAGCTCAGCGGGAGGGAGCTCCTACGAGCAGTACTTC. This encodes CASSSAGGSSYEQYF. Using reference TRBV7-2 and TRBJ2-7 for the parts outside the CDR3, the full variable domain is GAGVSQSPSNKVTEKGKDVELRCDPISGHTALYWYRQSLGQGLEFLIYFQGNSAPDKSGLPSDRFSAERTGGSVSTLTIQRTQQEDSAVYLCASSSAGGSSYEQYFGPGTRLTVT.

This clonotype was counted many times. With a much larger clone just one base away, this may be a read error. The chain joins TRBV12-3 or TRBV12-4 to TRBJ2-7; 10 positions agree with TRBD2. V was clipped by 7 bases and J by 7 bases; unmatched bases: 10. The CDR3 consists of 14 residues. The CDR3: CASTKREGRQEQYF. CDR3 coding DNA: TGTGCCAGCACCAAGCGGGAGGGCCGCCAAGAGCAGTACTTC.

The sample holds many counts of this clonotype. This clone may be a read error of a much larger clone one base away. The chain has TRBV20-1 and TRBJ2-7; unclear D gene. V lost 0 bases and J 3 bases, leaving 6 bases between the germline ends. This CDR3 has 12 amino acids. Germline assignment: CDR1 DFQATT and CDR2 SNEGSKA (reference sequence). The CDR3 DNA reads as TGCAGTGCTAGAGATACATTCTACGAGCAGTACTTC. It translates to CSARDTFYEQYF.

Many counts were recorded for this clonotype. The CDR3 region is CSADGLETQYF. CDR3 in DNA: TGCAGTGCCGACGGATTAGAGACCCAGTACTTC. The J gene is TRBJ2-5, the V gene TRBV20-1, with D uncertain. The ends were cut back, 6 bases at V and 4 bases at J, with 9 bases in the middle. The CDR3 runs to 11 residues. Per the germline V gene, CDR1 is DFQATT and CDR2 is SNEGSKA (reference sequence).

This clonotype came up many times. The CDR3 spells CASSYSPGGNEQYF. The CDR3 bases are TGTGCCAGCAGTTACTCCCCGGGGGGGAACGAGCAGTACTTC. The V gene is TRBV6-6, the J gene TRBJ2-7; 8 bases align to TRBD2. CDR1 is MNHNY, CDR2 SVGAGI, per germline (reference sequence). With V trimmed by 0 bases and J by 5 bases, 3 bases remained unmatched. This CDR3 is built from 14 residues.

In its sample, this clonotype was seen many times. This chain links TRBV9 with TRBJ1-1, with TRBD1 as a possible D gene (6 bases). V gave up 4 bases and J gave up 2 bases, with 15 bases separating them. CDR1 and CDR2 (germline): SGDLS, YYNGEE. The CDR3 is 15 amino acids. CDR3 sequence reads: CASSFGGQLNTEAFF. CDR3 sequence (DNA): TGTGCCAGCAGCTTCGGTGGACAGCTTAACACTGAAGCTTTCTTT.

The rearrangement uses TRBV20-1 and TRBJ2-5; maybe TRBD2 (5 bases). This CDR3 contains 13 residues. The V and J ends lost 1 base and 6 bases respectively, with 12 bases between them. Germline CDR1 DFQATT, CDR2 SNEGSKA (reference sequence). The chain's CDR3 is CSARVSGWKTQYF. The CDR3 region has the DNA TGCAGTGCTAGAGTAAGCGGATGGAAGACCCAGTACTTC.

This clonotype was seen repeatedly, ten times or more. The rearrangement joins TRBV6-2 or TRBV6-3 to TRBJ1-1; D is unclear. This CDR3 contains 13 residues. Germline lookup yields CDR1 MNHEY and CDR2 SVGEGT. V dropped 2 bases and J dropped 1 base, with 5 bases sitting between them. The CDR3 DNA follows: TGTGCCAGCAGTTACGGCGAGAACACTGAAGCTTTCTTT. Translated, it gives CASSYGENTEAFF.

This clonotype occurred many times. The rearrangement uses TRBV19 and TRBJ2-2; D is unclear. Germline V gene data show CDR1 as LNHDA and CDR2 as SQIVND (reference sequence). Trimming took 6 bases from V and 1 from J, leaving 6 bases between them. This CDR3 has 13 amino acids. The CDR3 region is CASRFGNTGELFF. The CDR3 nucleotides are TGTGCCAGTAGGTTCGGGAACACCGGGGAGCTGTTTTTT.

At least ten counts were recorded for this clonotype. The CDR3 DNA reads as TGCAGTGCTTTTAAAGGCTCGGGGGAGACCCAGTACTTC. It encodes CSAFKGSGETQYF. The V call is TRBV20-1, the J call TRBJ2-5; D perhaps matches TRBD2 (5 bases). V lost 5 bases and J lost 5, with 15 bases in between. The CDR3 spans 13 residues. CDR1 and CDR2 (germline): DFQATT, SNEGSKA (reference sequence).

This clonotype was recorded many times. The CDR3 bases are TGTGCCAGCAGAGGGGGGAATACGCAGTATTTT. It codes for CASRGGNTQYF. The J gene is TRBJ2-3, the V gene TRBV28; D is perhaps TRBD1 or TRBD2 (6 bases each). The CDR3 spans 11 residues. V dropped 6 bases and J dropped 7 bases, with 8 bases sitting between them. Per the germline V gene, CDR1 is MDHEN and CDR2 is SYDVKM.

This clonotype has at least ten counts. V is TRBV12-3 or TRBV12-4 and J is TRBJ1-1; TRBD1 is a possible D gene (5 bases). V was cut by 3 bases and J by 4 bases, with 12 bases left in between. This CDR3 is 14 amino acids long. CDR3 region: CASSFQGLRTEAFF. In nucleotides, the CDR3 is TGTGCCAGCAGTTTTCAGGGTTTGCGCACTGAAGCTTTCTTT.

This clonotype qualifies as medium-sized. The chain has TRBV20-1 and TRBJ1-2; D might be TRBD1 (5 bases). This CDR3 contains 13 residues. V lost 0 bases, J lost 4 bases, and 9 bases lay in between. The germline CDR1 and CDR2 sequences are DFQATT and SNEGSKA (reference sequence). CDR3 region: CSARETATYGYTF. The CDR3 bases are TGCAGTGCTAGAGAGACAGCCACCTATGGCTACACCTTC.

There are many counts of this clonotype. The rearrangement uses TRBV6-2 or TRBV6-3 and TRBJ2-2; D is perhaps TRBD1 (6 bases). V was cut by 2 bases and J by 3 bases, with 13 bases left in between. Germline V gives CDR1 MNHEY, CDR2 SVGEGT. The CDR3 spans 16 residues. In nucleotides, the CDR3 is TGTGCCAGCAGTTACGTGGGGGCGCAGGACACCGGGGAGCTGTTTTTT. Its protein product is CASSYVGAQDTGELFF.

This clonotype has a count of ten or more. This sequence joins TRBV29-1 and TRBJ2-3, with 11 bases aligning to TRBD1. The CDR3 has 14 amino acids. The J segment lost 2 bases and the V segment lost 7 bases, leaving 5 bases of the junction unmatched. Per the germline V gene, CDR1 is SQVTM and CDR2 is ANQGSEA. The CDR3 loop is CSAQGQGVTDTQYF. CDR3 DNA sequence: TGCAGCGCCCAGGGACAGGGGGTCACAGATACGCAGTATTTT.